The 24 T cell receptor beta chains in this list originate from one sample, sequenced in a study of CD8 T cells in Susac syndrome. Random hexamers served to reverse transcribe roughly 0.5 to 1 ug RNA. TCRdb used MiXCR to reprocess the immunoSEQ multiplex PCR reads, holding one entry per CDR3 protein. The data hold about 150,000 distinct CDR3 sequences, with approximately 95% observed a single time. Sequenced material: CD4+ T cells from PBMCs. The receptors originated from a human donor with Susac syndrome.

This clonotype occurred a few times. The genes are TRBV14 and TRBJ1-1; D is undetermined. The CDR3 loop spans 8 amino acids. Germline V lookup: CDR1 SGHDN, CDR2 FVKESK. V was pared by 4 bases and J by 11 bases, with 2 bases between. The CDR3 reads CASSRAFF. As DNA, the CDR3 is TGTGCCAGCAGCCGGGCTTTCTTT. The full variable domain, rest sourced from reference TRBV14 and TRBJ1-1, is EAGVTQFPSHSVIEKGQTVTLRCDPISGHDNLYWYRRVMGKEIKFLLHFVKESKQDESGMPNNRFLAERTGGTYSTLKVQPAELEDSGVYFCASSRAFFGQGTRLTVV.

The chain recombines TRBV20-1 with TRBJ1-2, with D uncertain. The CDR3 loop spans 11 amino acids. The V end was cut by 3 bases, the J end by 8 bases, with 10 bases between. Germline CDR1 is DFQATT and CDR2 is SNEGSKA (reference sequence). The CDR3 reads CSARVDGGYTF. DNA of the CDR3: TGCAGTGCTAGGGTAGATGGCGGCTACACCTTC.

The genes are TRBV15 and TRBJ1-5; perhaps TRBD1 as D (6 bases). Germline V gene lookup returns CDR1 LNHNV and CDR2 YYDKDF (reference sequence). The CDR3 is 15 residues long. V shed 1 base and J shed 6 bases, with 13 bases lying between them. This chain's CDR3 is CATSRGAEGGQPQHF. CDR3 in DNA: TGTGCCACCAGCAGAGGCGCGGAGGGGGGTCAGCCCCAGCATTTT.

The chain recombines TRBV18 with TRBJ2-5; 7 bases fit TRBD1. The CDR3 runs to 14 residues. Germline V gene data show CDR1 as KGHSH and CDR2 as LQKENI. J was trimmed by 5 bases and V by 1 base; bases with no gene match: 4. The CDR3 loop reads CASSPRQGDETQYF. CDR3 DNA sequence: TGTGCCAGCTCACCACGGCAGGGGGACGAGACCCAGTACTTC.

The chain employs TRBV20-1 and TRBJ2-3; possibly TRBD2 for D (6 bases). The CDR3 runs 14 residues. Deletions cut 6 bases from V and 4 bases from J, with 17 bases between. CDR1 is DFQATT and CDR2 is SNEGSKA in the germline V gene (reference sequence). CDR3 DNA: TGCAGTGCCCCCTGGGGACTTCAGGCAGATACGCAGTATTTT. Encoded protein: CSAPWGLQADTQYF.

This chain links TRBV14 with TRBJ2-5, with a tentative D call TRBD2 (5 bases). The V gene lost 0 bases and the J gene lost 2 bases, with 16 bases spanning the gap. Germline V lookup: CDR1 SGHDN, CDR2 FVKESK. The CDR3 has 17 amino acids. The CDR3 sequence is CASSQDHVGWRQETQYF. CDR3 sequence (DNA): TGTGCCAGCAGCCAAGATCATGTGGGGTGGAGGCAAGAGACCCAGTACTTC.

The chain is built from TRBV9 and TRBJ2-1; TRBD2 matches 10 bases. Trimming cost V 0 bases and J 7 bases; bases outside gene matches: 7. Germline V CDR1 and CDR2: SGDLS, YYNGEE. This CDR3 region has 16 residues. CDR3 residues: CASSVGPAGGSNEQFF. DNA for the CDR3: TGTGCCAGCAGCGTAGGGCCAGCGGGGGGGTCAAATGAGCAGTTCTTC. Based on the CDR3 plus reference TRBV9 and TRBJ2-1, the full variable domain is DSGVTQTPKHLITATGQRVTLRCSPRSGDLSVYWYQQSLDQGLQFLIQYYNGEERAKGNILERFSAQQFPDLHSELNLSSLELGDSALYFCASSVGPAGGSNEQFFGPGTRLTVL.

J is TRBJ2-5 and V is TRBV5-4; the D is unclear. Germline V CDR1 and CDR2: SGHNT, YYREEE (reference sequence). This CDR3 comprises 14 residues. Deletions cut 4 bases from V and 0 bases from J, with 10 bases between. The DNA of the CDR3 is TGTGCCAGCAGCCCCTGGTATTACCAAGAGACCCAGTACTTC. Encoded protein: CASSPWYYQETQYF.

This CDR3 is CASYLGLAGGETQYF. The CDR3 coding sequence is TGCGCCAGCTATCTTGGACTAGCGGGGGGCGAGACCCAGTACTTC. The chain carries TRBV5-1 and TRBJ2-5; TRBD2 matches at 14 bases. The CDR3 extends over 15 amino acids. After removal of 7 bases from V and 5 bases from J, the junction contained 7 bases not matched to a gene. Germline lookup yields CDR1 SGHRS and CDR2 YFSETQ.

The chain joins TRBV4-1 to TRBJ1-6; 8 nucleotides line up with TRBD1. The V gene's germline CDR1 is MGHRA and CDR2 YSYEKL. CDR3 length: 15 amino acids. V shed 1 base, J shed 7 bases, and the junction held 3 bases outside the gene matches. The chain's CDR3 is CASSQGTGKNSPLHF. In DNA form, the CDR3 reads TGCGCCAGCAGCCAAGGGACAGGGAAAAATTCACCCCTCCACTTT.

The gene calls are TRBV6-5 and TRBJ1-2; D gene unclear. V was clipped by 5 bases and J by 7 bases, with 8 bases between them. Germline V gives CDR1 MNHEY, CDR2 SVGAGI. CDR3 length equals 11 residues. The DNA of the CDR3 is TGTGCCAGCAGTGAAGGGTTTGGCTACACCTTC. Translating gives CASSEGFGYTF.

The V call is TRBV20-1, the J call TRBJ2-1, with a possible D match to TRBD2 (5 bases). The V gene lost 5 bases and the J gene lost 7 bases, with 18 bases spanning the gap. Germline-derived CDR1 and CDR2 are DFQATT and SNEGSKA (reference sequence). The CDR3 length is 14 residues. CDR3 sequence (DNA): TGCAGTGCTCAGACCCCCCGGGGTGGAAATGAGCAGTTCTTC. Translating gives CSAQTPRGGNEQFF.

The chain uses TRBV4-1 and TRBJ2-7, with TRBD2 matching 7 bases. After removal of 0 bases from V and 5 bases from J, the junction contained 19 bases not matched to a gene. The length of the CDR3 is 19 residues. Germline CDR1 and CDR2: MGHRA and YSYEKL. Here the CDR3 reads CASSQDRAGVPSPLNEQYF. CDR3 bases: TGCGCCAGCAGCCAAGACCGGGCGGGGGTGCCCAGCCCGTTAAACGAGCAGTACTTC.

CDR3 nucleotide sequence: TGTGCCAGCAGTTACTCCAGTACAGGTTCCTACACCTTC. Its protein is CASSYSSTGSYTF. The V call is TRBV6-5, the J call TRBJ1-2, with D perhaps TRBD1 (5 bases). Trimming pared 0 bases from V and 10 bases from J, leaving 12 bases between. There are 13 residues in the CDR3. Germline V gene data show CDR1 as MNHEY and CDR2 as SVGAGI.

The chain links TRBV7-9 to TRBJ2-1, with 9 bases lining up with TRBD1. The V and J ends lost 5 bases and 2 bases, in that order; junction bases with no gene match: 4. CDR1 SEHNR and CDR2 FQNEAQ come from the germline V gene (reference sequence). The CDR3 covers 15 residues. The CDR3 DNA is TGTGCCAGCAGCCGGGGGACAGGGCCCTACAATGAGCAGTTCTTC. This gives the protein CASSRGTGPYNEQFF.

The chain has TRBV6-5 and TRBJ1-2; no clear D gene. The germline V gene has CDR1 MNHEY and CDR2 SVGAGI. The CDR3 sequence is 14 residues long. V was cut by 0 bases and J by 10 bases, with 15 bases left in between. The DNA of the CDR3 is TGTGCCAGCAGTTACTCAGGGTCAAAGGTGGACTACACCTTC. This sequence encodes CASSYSGSKVDYTF.

This sequence joins TRBV29-1 and TRBJ1-1; perhaps TRBD1 as D (5 bases). The CDR3 runs 12 residues. The germline V gene has CDR1 SQVTM and CDR2 ANQGSEA. V was shortened by 5 bases and J by 4 bases, with 11 bases between the two germline ends. The CDR3 loop reads CSVRGGITEAFF. The CDR3 bases are TGCAGCGTTCGGGGGGGGATCACTGAAGCTTTCTTT. Full variable domain (missing parts from reference TRBV29-1 and TRBJ1-1): SAVISQKPSRDICQRGTSLTIQCQVDSQVTMMFWYRQQPGQSLTLIATANQGSEATYESGFVIDKFPISRPNLTFSTLTVSNMSPEDSSIYLCSVRGGITEAFFGQGTRLTVV.

This clonotype occurred once. The V gene is TRBV4-3, the J gene TRBJ2-1, with 9 bases matching TRBD2. Germline trimming cut 2 bases from V and 4 bases from J; bases unmatched to any gene: 6. Per germline, CDR1 LGHNA and CDR2 YSLEER. The CDR3 is 16 amino acids. As DNA, the CDR3 is TGCGCCAGCAGCCAAAACGGAGCGGGGGGATACAATGAGCAGTTCTTC. Translated, it gives CASSQNGAGGYNEQFF.

V usage is TRBV18 and J usage is TRBJ1-1, with D perhaps matching TRBD1 (5 bases). Germline CDR1 is KGHSH and CDR2 is LQKENI. The CDR3 runs to 17 residues. Trimming took off 3 bases at V and 1 base at J, with 18 bases between the two ends. In DNA, the CDR3 is TGTGCCAGCTCACCTCTCTCCCAGGGAGGGACGAACACTGAAGCTTTCTTT. Residues: CASSPLSQGGTNTEAFF.

The rearrangement links TRBV12-3 or TRBV12-4 to TRBJ1-2, with D possibly TRBD1 on 6 matching bases. The CDR3 contains 13 residues. Trimming stripped 5 bases from V and 6 bases from J, with 13 bases between. Here the CDR3 reads CASSPGTWDGYTF. CDR3 coding DNA: TGTGCCAGCAGTCCCGGGACATGGGATGGCTACACCTTC.

This chain connects TRBV18 to TRBJ1-5; no clear D. The ends were cut back, 5 bases at V and 3 bases at J, with 8 bases in the middle. Germline V lookup: CDR1 KGHSH, CDR2 LQKENI. The CDR3 totals 13 residues. The CDR3 DNA is TGTGCCAGCTCAAAGGGATCCAATCAGCCCCAGCATTTT. It translates to CASSKGSNQPQHF. Based on the CDR3 plus reference TRBV18 and TRBJ1-5, the full variable domain is NAGVMQNPRHLVRRRGQEARLRCSPMKGHSHVYWYRQLPEEGLKFMVYLQKENIIDESGMPKERFSAEFPKEGPSILRIQQVVRGDSAAYFCASSKGSNQPQHFGDGTRLSIL.

The chain combines TRBV21-1 with TRBJ1-1. TRBV21-1 is described as a pseudogene. The CDR3 runs 12 residues. Here the CDR3 DNA reads TGTGCCAGCAGCAACAATTACACTGAAGCTTTCTTT. Its protein product is CASSNNYTEAFF.

This chain links TRBV2 with TRBJ1-5, with 7 bases lining up with TRBD1. The CDR3 runs to 16 residues. V lost 4 bases and J lost 7; bases outside the gene matches: 13. Germline CDR1 and CDR2: SNHLY and FYNNEI. The CDR3 region has the DNA TGTGCCAGCAGTGGTCGTTTGAGGGGGCCCAGCCAGCCCCAGCATTTT. As protein: CASSGRLRGPSQPQHF.

The CDR3 protein is CASSSLDYTGELFF. CDR3 bases: TGTGCCAGCAGTTCCCTCGATTACACCGGGGAGCTGTTTTTT. The V gene is TRBV6-2 or TRBV6-3, the J gene TRBJ2-2; D not resolved. V was trimmed by 4 bases and J by 3 bases, leaving 9 bases between them. The CDR3 totals 14 residues. Germline CDR1 reads MNHEY; CDR2 reads SVGEGT.